This T cell receptor (beta chain) is drawn from a study of OX40 agonist ivuxolimab in advanced cancers. Study at large: Patients receiving dose escalation had hepatocellular carcinoma, melanoma, renal cell or head and neck cancer. Earlier anti-PD-1, anti-PD-L1 or anti-CTLA-4 therapy was permitted; roughly 42% had received some.

Study conclusions and caveats: Clonal expansion by week 6 occurred in CD4+ and CD8+ blood T cells (at 0.1 to 3.0 mg/kg). Relative to CD4+, CD8+ T cells held more expanded clones on average.

Remarks on this clone: The antigen is unknown.

Germline-derived CDR1 and CDR2 are KGHSH and LQKENI. The CDR3 covers 16 residues. Trimming took 3 bases from V and 4 from J; bases not matched to a gene: 7. Sequenced by immunoSEQ multiplex PCR; TCRdb stores in-frame clones only, minus some. The data contain fewer than 25,000 clones, roughly 85% of them singletons. The J gene is TRBJ2-2, the V gene TRBV18; 8 bases match TRBD2. This receptor was taken from an adult with an advanced solid tumor such as melanoma, head and neck, liver or kidney cancer. This material consisted of CD4+ or CD8+ T cells sorted from blood, taken in a trial of the OX40 agonist ivuxolimab. In DNA, the CDR3 is TGTGCCAGCTCACCTATACCCCGGGGGGGCACCGGGGAGCTGTTTTTT. Translation gives CASSPIPRGGTGELFF.